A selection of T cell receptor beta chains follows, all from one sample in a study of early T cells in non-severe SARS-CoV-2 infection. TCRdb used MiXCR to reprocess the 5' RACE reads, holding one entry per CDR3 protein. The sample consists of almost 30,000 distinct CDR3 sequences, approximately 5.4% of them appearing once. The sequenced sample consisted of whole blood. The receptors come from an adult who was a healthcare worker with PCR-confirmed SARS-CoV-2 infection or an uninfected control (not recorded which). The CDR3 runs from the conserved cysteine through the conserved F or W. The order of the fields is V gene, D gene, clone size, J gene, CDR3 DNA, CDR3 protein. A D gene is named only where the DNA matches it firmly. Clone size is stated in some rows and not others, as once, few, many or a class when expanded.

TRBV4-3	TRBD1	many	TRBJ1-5	TGCGCCAGCAGCCAAGACGGGACAGGGCGCCAGCCCCAGCATTTT	CASSQDGTGRQPQHF
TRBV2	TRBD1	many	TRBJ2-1	TGTGCCAGCAGCCGGACAGGGGCTCTGGGAAATGAGCAGTTCTTC	CASSRTGALGNEQFF
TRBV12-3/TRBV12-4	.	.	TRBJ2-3	TGTGCCAGCAGTGTCCGGGACGGCACAGATACGCAGTATTTT	CASSVRDGTDTQYF
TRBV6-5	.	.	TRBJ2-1	TGTGCCAGCAGAAAGGGGAGCTACAATGAGCAGTTCTTC	CASRKGSYNEQFF
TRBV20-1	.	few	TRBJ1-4	TGCAGTGCTAGGAGGGGACTGAATAATGAAAAACTGTTTTTT	CSARRGLNNEKLFF
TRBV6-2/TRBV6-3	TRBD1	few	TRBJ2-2	TGTGCCAGCAGTTACTCGGGACAGGTTAACACCGGGGAGCTGTTTTTT	CASSYSGQVNTGELFF
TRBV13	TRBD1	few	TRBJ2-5	TGTGCCAGCAGCTTGGGACAGGGGTGGCAAGAGACCCAGTACTTC	CASSLGQGWQETQYF
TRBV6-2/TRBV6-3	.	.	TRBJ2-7	TGTGCCAGCCAAACGAAGGGTGCGGGCTTCTACGAGCAGTACTTC	CASQTKGAGFYEQYF
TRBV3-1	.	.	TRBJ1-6	TGTGCCAGCAGCCAAGCCGGGACACGACAGAATTCACCCCTCCACTTT	CASSQAGTRQNSPLHF
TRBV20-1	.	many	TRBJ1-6	TGCAGTGCTAGGCGTCAATCACCCCTCCACTTT	CSARRQSPLHF
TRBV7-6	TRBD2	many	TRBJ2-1	TGTGCCAGCAGCTTAGTCGGCGGGGGGGCTTCCTACAATGAGCAGTTCTTC	CASSLVGGGASYNEQFF
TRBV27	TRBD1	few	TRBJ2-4	TGTGCCAGCAGTTTACATTGGGGGACAGACTTAGCCAAAAACATTCAGTACTTC	CASSLHWGTDLAKNIQYF
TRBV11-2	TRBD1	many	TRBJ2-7	TGTGCCAGCAGCTTCGGACAGGGGGTTTACGAGCAGTACTTC	CASSFGQGVYEQYF
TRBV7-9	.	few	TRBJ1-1	TGTGCCAGCAGACGAGGGGGGAATTCGAACACTGAAGCTTTCTTT	CASRRGGNSNTEAFF
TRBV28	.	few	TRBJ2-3	TGTGCCAGCAGTTGGGTCGGGGGGCCGTTGTGGACGCAGTATTTT	CASSWVGGPLWTQYF
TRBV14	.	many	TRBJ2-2	TGTGCCAGCAGCCAAGACCGCATTCACACCGGGGAGCTGTTTTTT	CASSQDRIHTGELFF
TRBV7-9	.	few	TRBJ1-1	TGTGCCAGCCCGGGGAACACTGAAGCTTTCTTT	CASPGNTEAFF
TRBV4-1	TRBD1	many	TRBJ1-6	TGCGCCAGCAGCCAGGGGAGACCGGGACAGTACAATTCACCCCTCCACTTT	CASSQGRPGQYNSPLHF
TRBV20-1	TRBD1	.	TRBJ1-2	TGCAGTGCTAGACAGGGGGACTATGGCTACACCTTC	CSARQGDYGYTF
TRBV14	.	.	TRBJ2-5	TGTGCCAGCAGCCAAGCCCTGTACCAAGAGACCCAGTACTTC	CASSQALYQETQYF
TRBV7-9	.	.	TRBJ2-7	TGTGCCAGCAGCTTAGGACAGATGGGAGCCCACGAGCAGTACTTC	CASSLGQMGAHEQYF
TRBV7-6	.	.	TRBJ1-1	TGTGCCAGCAGCTCCACAACAGGAGGCACTGAAGCTTTCTTT	CASSSTTGGTEAFF
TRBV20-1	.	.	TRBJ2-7	TGCAGTGCGGTTTACAGTGACGGGCAGTACTTC	CSAVYSDGQYF
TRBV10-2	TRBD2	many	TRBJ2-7	TGCGCCAGCAGTACTAGCGGGTACGAGCAGTACTTC	CASSTSGYEQYF
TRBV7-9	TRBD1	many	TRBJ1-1	TGTGCCAGCAGTGAGACAGGGGACACTGAAGCTTCCTTT	CASSETGDTEASF
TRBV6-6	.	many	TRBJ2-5	TGTGCCAGCACTGGGGCCTCGGAGACCCAGTACTTC	CASTGASETQYF
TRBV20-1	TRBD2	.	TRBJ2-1	TGCAGTGCTACTACGCGGGGGGTAATTTACAATGAGCAGTTCTTC	CSATTRGVIYNEQFF
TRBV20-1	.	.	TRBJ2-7	TGCAGTGCTAGTCGGTCGGGGAACAGGCAAACCTACGAGCAGTACTTC	CSASRSGNRQTYEQYF
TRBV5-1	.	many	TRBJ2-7	TGCGCCAGCAGCTTGGCCGTCGGCGTAAAATACGAGCAGTACTTC	CASSLAVGVKYEQYF
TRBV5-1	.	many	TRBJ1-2	TGCGCCAGCAGCTTGGCCACAGCTAATGGCTACACCTTC	CASSLATANGYTF
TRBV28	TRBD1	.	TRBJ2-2	TGTGCCAGCAGGAGGGGACAGGGTGCGAACACCGGGGAGCTGTTTTTT	CASRRGQGANTGELFF
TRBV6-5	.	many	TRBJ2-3	TGTGCCAGCAGTTACTCGAAAGGAGGTACGCAGTATTTT	CASSYSKGGTQYF
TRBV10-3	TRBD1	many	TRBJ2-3	TGTGCCATCGCTGCCGGACAGGGCTTACGAACAGATACGCAGTATTTT	CAIAAGQGLRTDTQYF
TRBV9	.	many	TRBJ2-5	TGTGCCAGCAGCGTAGACCAGGGCGGCGTGCAGACCCAGTACTTC	CASSVDQGGVQTQYF
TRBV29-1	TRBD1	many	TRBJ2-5	TGCAGCGTTGCAGGGGGCGGTTTAAAGACCCAGTACTTC	CSVAGGGLKTQYF
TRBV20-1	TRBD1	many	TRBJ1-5	TGCAGTGCTACAGGGGGGAATCAGCCCCAGCATTTT	CSATGGNQPQHF
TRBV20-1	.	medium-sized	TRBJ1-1	TGCAGTGCTGAAGAAGAGGGCACTGAAGCTTTCTTT	CSAEEEGTEAFF
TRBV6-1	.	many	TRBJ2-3	TGTGCCAGCAGTGAAACGAGAGGAGTGCTGCAGTATTTT	CASSETRGVLQYF
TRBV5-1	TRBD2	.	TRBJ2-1	TGCGCCAGCAGCTTGCCTAGCGGAGGCGAGCAGTTCTTC	CASSLPSGGEQFF
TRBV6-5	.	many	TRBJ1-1	TGTGCCAGCAGTTACTCCGCTCTTTCCGCAGGGAGCACTGAAGCTTTCTTT	CASSYSALSAGSTEAFF
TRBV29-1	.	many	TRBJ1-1	TGCAGCGTTGACAGTCAGAACACTGAAGCTTTCTTT	CSVDSQNTEAFF
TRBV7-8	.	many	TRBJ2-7	TGTGCCAGCAGCTTAGCAGCGGGCGAGCAGTACTTC	CASSLAAGEQYF
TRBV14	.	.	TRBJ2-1	TGTGCCAGCAGCCAAGCACTCAATCCATACGGCTACAATGAGCAGTTCTTC	CASSQALNPYGYNEQFF
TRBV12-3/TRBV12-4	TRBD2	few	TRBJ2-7	TGTGCCAGCAGTTTGGGGACTAATACCTACGAGCAGTACTTC	CASSLGTNTYEQYF
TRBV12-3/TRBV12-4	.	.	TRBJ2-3	TGTGCCAGCAGTTTCATGGGGGGCACAGATACGCAGTATTTT	CASSFMGGTDTQYF
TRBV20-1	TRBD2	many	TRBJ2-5	TGCAGTGCTAGAGTGGGACTAGCGACAGAGACCCAGTACTTC	CSARVGLATETQYF
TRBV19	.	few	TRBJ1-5	TGTGCCAGTAGTCCCGGGACACTTAGCAATCAGCCCCAGCATTTT	CASSPGTLSNQPQHF